This T cell receptor (beta chain) appears in the sequencing data of a study of post-analysis software for immune sequencing data. Study summary: Included courses were relapsing-remitting and secondary progressive multiple sclerosis; progressive-relapsing multiple sclerosis was also included.

Unique molecular identifiers were carried by the TCR beta cDNA libraries. When about 0.9 to 11 million T cells were used, they gave some 520,000 cDNA molecules. Using its own MiXCR run on the PCR reads, TCRdb lists one record per CDR3 protein. This table has a few hundred thousand distinct CDR3 sequences, less than 40% appearing once. Findings and caveats of the study: Compared with controls, patients had more of about 5 TRBV segments, including TRBV5-6, TRBV5-1 and TRBV20-1. Controls had significantly higher normalized Chao1 diversity than multiple sclerosis patients.

This CDR3 is built from 16 residues. Germline values: CDR1 LGHDT, CDR2 YNNKEL (reference sequence). The V segment lost 1 base and the J segment 4 bases; nucleotides outside the gene matches: 7. Remarks on this clonotype: The antigen is unknown.

This receptor was obtained from a girl between 2 and 10 years old with multiple sclerosis. The rearrangement uses TRBV3-1 and TRBJ2-5; 9 bases align to TRBD2. The sample taken for sequencing was blood. In DNA form, the CDR3 reads TGTGCCAGCAGCCAAGTGTGCGGGAGGGGTGCAGAGACCCAGTACTTC. As protein: CASSQVCGRGAETQYF.